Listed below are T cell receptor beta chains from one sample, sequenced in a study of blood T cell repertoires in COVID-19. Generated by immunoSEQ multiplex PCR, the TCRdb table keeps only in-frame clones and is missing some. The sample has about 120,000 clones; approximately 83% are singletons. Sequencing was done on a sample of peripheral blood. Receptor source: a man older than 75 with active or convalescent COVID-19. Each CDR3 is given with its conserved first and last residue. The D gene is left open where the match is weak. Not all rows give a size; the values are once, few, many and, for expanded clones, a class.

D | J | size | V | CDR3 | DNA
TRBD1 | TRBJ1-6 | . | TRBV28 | CASRSGQAPSPLHF | TGTGCCAGCAGGTCTGGACAGGCCCCATCACCCCTCCACTTT
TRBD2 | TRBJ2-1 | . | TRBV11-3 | CASSPSGRAQNEQFF | TGTGCCAGCAGCCCTAGCGGGAGGGCCCAAAATGAGCAGTTCTTC
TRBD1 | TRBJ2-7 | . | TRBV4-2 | CASSQTGDSYEQYF | TGTGCCAGCAGCCAGACAGGGGACTCCTACGAGCAGTACTTC
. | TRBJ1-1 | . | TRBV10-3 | CAIAIGGEANTEAFF | TGTGCCATCGCCATAGGGGGGGAGGCGAACACTGAAGCTTTCTTT
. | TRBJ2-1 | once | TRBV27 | CASSRAQGDEQFF | TGTGCCAGCAGTAGAGCCCAGGGCGATGAGCAGTTCTTC
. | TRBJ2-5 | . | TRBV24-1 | CATSERGGGETQYF | TGTGCCACCAGTGAAAGGGGGGGCGGCGAGACCCAGTACTTC
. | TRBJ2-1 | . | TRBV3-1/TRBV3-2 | CASSPSSYYNEQFF | TGTGCCAGCAGCCCGTCTAGTTACTACAATGAGCAGTTCTTC
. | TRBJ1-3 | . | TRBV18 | CASSPLPGTGNTIYF | TGTGCCAGCTCACCACTTCCAGGGACTGGAAACACCATATATTTT
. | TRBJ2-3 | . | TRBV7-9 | CASSPRTRQDTQYF | TGTGCCAGCAGCCCGAGAACGCGGCAAGATACGCAGTATTTT
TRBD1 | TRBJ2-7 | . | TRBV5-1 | CASSLLQGAAYEQYF | TGCGCCAGCAGCCTGTTACAGGGGGCGGCCTACGAGCAGTACTTC
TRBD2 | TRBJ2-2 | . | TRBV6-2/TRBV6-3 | CASSLGVAGNTGELFF | TGTGCCAGCAGTTTAGGGGTAGCGGGTAACACCGGGGAGCTGTTTTTT
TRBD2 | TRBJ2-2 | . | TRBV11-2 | CASSSRTSHGELFF | TGTGCCAGCAGCTCTCGGACTAGCCACGGGGAGCTGTTTTTT
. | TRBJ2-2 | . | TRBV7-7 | CASSLALGTAGNGELFF | TGTGCCAGCAGCTTAGCCTTGGGGACGGCGGGGAACGGGGAGCTGTTTTTT
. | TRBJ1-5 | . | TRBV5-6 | CASSRLEGDYQPQHF | TGTGCCAGCAGCCGGCTAGAGGGTGATTACCAGCCCCAGCATTTT
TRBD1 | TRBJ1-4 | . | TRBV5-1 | CASSWRTGRRTNEKLFF | TGCGCCAGCAGCTGGCGGACAGGGAGGAGAACTAATGAAAAACTGTTTTTT
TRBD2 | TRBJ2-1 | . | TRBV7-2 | CASSQLSGGAGEQFF | TGTGCCAGCAGCCAACTCAGCGGGGGGGCCGGTGAGCAGTTCTTC